This is a list of T cell receptor beta chains from one sample in a study of PD-L1 blockade in urothelial cancer. TCRdb's table, derived via immunoSEQ multiplex PCR, lists solely in-frame clones and lacks some. The sample contains 50,000 to 55,000 clones, about three quarters of which appear only once. The sequencing here drew on PBMCs, taken around atezolizumab (anti-PD-L1) treatment. These receptor sequences come from a man aged 70-80 years with urothelial cancer. Both conserved end residues are part of each CDR3. A D gene is named only where the DNA matches it firmly. The size of a clone is reported for some rows only, either as once, few or many, or as a class for expanded clones.

clone size	D gene	J gene	V gene	CDR3 protein	CDR3 DNA
.	.	TRBJ2-1	TRBV7-9	CASSPTAATYNEQFF	TGTGCCAGCAGTCCTACAGCGGCTACGTACAATGAGCAGTTCTTC
.	.	TRBJ2-3	TRBV5-4	CASSSYLARADTQYF	TGTGCCAGCAGCTCCTACCTAGCTCGCGCAGATACGCAGTATTTT
.	.	TRBJ1-4	TRBV25-1	CASSELRGPEKLFF	TGTGCCAGCAGTGAATTAAGAGGCCCCGAAAAACTGTTTTTT
once	TRBD1	TRBJ2-7	TRBV5-5	CASSRTGVSGGYEQYF	TGTGCCAGCAGTCGTACAGGGGTCTCAGGAGGATACGAGCAGTACTTC
.	TRBD2	TRBJ2-2	TRBV2	CASRLAGAGTGELFF	TGTGCCAGCAGGCTAGCGGGGGCTGGGACCGGGGAGCTGTTTTTT
.	.	TRBJ2-7	TRBV5-4	CASSLGLPSSYEQYF	TGTGCCAGCAGCTTAGGACTCCCAAGCTCCTACGAGCAGTACTTC
.	.	TRBJ2-3	TRBV7-2	CASSSRTSGVDTQYF	TGTGCCAGCAGTTCAAGGACGTCAGGGGTGGATACGCAGTATTTT
.	TRBD1	TRBJ1-6	TRBV2	CASRGTGANSPLHF	TGTGCCAGCAGAGGGACAGGGGCTAATTCACCCCTCCACTTT
once	.	TRBJ1-4	TRBV9	CASSRGSLGEKLFF	TGTGCCAGCAGCCGGGGGAGCCTGGGGGAAAAACTGTTTTTT
.	TRBD2	TRBJ2-1	TRBV9	CASSVDPSGGYNEQFF	TGTGCCAGCAGCGTAGACCCCAGCGGGGGGTACAATGAGCAGTTCTTC
.	.	TRBJ1-6	TRBV30	CAWRAGGRESPLHF	TGTGCCTGGAGAGCCGGGGGGCGAGAATCACCCCTCCACTTT
.	.	TRBJ1-5	TRBV7-6	CASSSTSNQPQHF	TGTGCCAGCAGTTCTACTAGCAATCAGCCCCAGCATTTT
.	.	TRBJ2-5	TRBV29-1	CSVAQETQYF	TGCAGCGTTGCTCAAGAGACCCAGTACTTC
.	TRBD1	TRBJ2-1	TRBV6-5	CASSRDRYNEQFF	TGTGCCAGCAGCCGGGACAGATACAATGAGCAGTTCTTC
.	TRBD1	TRBJ2-5	TRBV11-3	CASSYRGPGEETQYF	TGTGCCAGCAGCTACAGGGGGCCAGGTGAAGAGACCCAGTACTTC
few	TRBD2	TRBJ2-1	TRBV7-6	CASSLGSGRGNEQFF	TGTGCCAGCAGCTTGGGGAGCGGGAGGGGGAATGAGCAGTTCTTC
.	TRBD2	TRBJ2-7	TRBV7-2	CASSLAGGMGEQYF	TGTGCCAGCAGCCTAGCGGGAGGGATGGGGGAGCAGTACTTC
.	.	TRBJ1-3	TRBV15	CATSRDRQINTIYF	TGTGCCACCAGCAGAGATCGACAGATAAACACCATATATTTT
.	TRBD1	TRBJ2-1	TRBV11-2	CASSLAGTGQYNEQFF	TGTGCCAGCAGCTTAGCCGGGACAGGGCAATACAATGAGCAGTTCTTC
.	TRBD2	TRBJ2-5	TRBV7-9	CASSYRLAGGQETQYF	TGTGCCAGCAGCTACCGACTAGCGGGGGGGCAAGAGACCCAGTACTTC
once	TRBD1	TRBJ2-5	TRBV7-9	CASSRYDRVRETQYF	TGTGCCAGCAGCCGATACGACAGGGTTCGAGAGACCCAGTACTTC
once	TRBD1	TRBJ1-1	TRBV5-1	CASSLGDSSTEAFF	TGCGCCAGCAGCTTGGGGGACAGTTCCACTGAAGCTTTCTTT
.	.	TRBJ2-4	TRBV20-1	CSAGETNIQYF	TGCAGTGCCGGAGAAACGAACATTCAGTACTTC
few	.	TRBJ1-5	TRBV6-6	CASSSPSQPQHF	TGTGCCAGCAGTTCCCCCTCTCAGCCCCAGCATTTT
many	.	TRBJ1-1	TRBV19	CASRLPGNTEAFF	TGTGCCAGTAGACTACCTGGCAACACTGAAGCTTTCTTT
few	.	TRBJ2-7	TRBV5-6	CASSPSRARGEQYF	TGTGCCAGCAGCCCCAGTCGGGCCCGAGGGGAGCAGTACTTC